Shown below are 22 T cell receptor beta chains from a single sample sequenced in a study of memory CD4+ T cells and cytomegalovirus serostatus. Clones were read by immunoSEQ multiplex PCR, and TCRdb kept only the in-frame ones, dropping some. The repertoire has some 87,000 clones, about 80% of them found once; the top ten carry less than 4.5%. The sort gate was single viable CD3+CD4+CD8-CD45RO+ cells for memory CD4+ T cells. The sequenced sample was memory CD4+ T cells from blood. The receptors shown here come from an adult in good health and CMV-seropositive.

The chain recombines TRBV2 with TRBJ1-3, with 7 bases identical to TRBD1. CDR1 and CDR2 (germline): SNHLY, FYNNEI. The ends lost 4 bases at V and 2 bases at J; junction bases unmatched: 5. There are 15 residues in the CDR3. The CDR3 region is CASSVRDSAGNTIYF. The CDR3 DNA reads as TGTGCCAGCAGTGTCCGGGACAGTGCTGGAAACACCATATATTTT.

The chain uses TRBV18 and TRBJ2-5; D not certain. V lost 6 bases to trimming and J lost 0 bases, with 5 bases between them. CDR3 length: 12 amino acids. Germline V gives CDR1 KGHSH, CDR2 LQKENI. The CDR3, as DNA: TGTGCCAGCTCTCTGTACCAAGAGACCCAGTACTTC. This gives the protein CASSLYQETQYF.

Written as DNA, the CDR3 is TGTGCCAGCAGTGAATTGTCCGGGGAGCTGTTTTTT. Its translation is CASSELSGELFF. The chain joins TRBV2 to TRBJ2-2; no firm D call. Germline CDR1 SNHLY, CDR2 FYNNEI. This CDR3 spans 12 amino acids. Trimming removed 2 bases from V and 6 bases from J, with 4 bases in between.

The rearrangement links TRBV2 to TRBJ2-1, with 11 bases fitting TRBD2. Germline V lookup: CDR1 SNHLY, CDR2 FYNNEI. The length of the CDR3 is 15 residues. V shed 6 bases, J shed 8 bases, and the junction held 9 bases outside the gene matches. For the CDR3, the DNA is TGTGCCAGCAGGGTAGCGGGAGGGCCTGGATATGAGCAGTTCTTC. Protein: CASRVAGGPGYEQFF.

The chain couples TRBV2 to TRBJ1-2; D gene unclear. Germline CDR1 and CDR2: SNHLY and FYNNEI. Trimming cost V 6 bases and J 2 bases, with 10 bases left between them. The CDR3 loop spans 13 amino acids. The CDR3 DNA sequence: TGTGCCAGCAGAGGGTACGGGAACTATGGCTACACCTTC. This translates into CASRGYGNYGYTF.

As DNA, the CDR3 is TGCGCCAGCAGCTTGGCCGCAGGGCCCTATAATGACTACGAGCAGTACTTC. This codes for CASSLAAGPYNDYEQYF. V gene TRBV5-1 combines with J gene TRBJ2-7; D perhaps matches TRBD1 (5 bases). This CDR3 comprises 17 residues. Germline V gives CDR1 SGHRS, CDR2 YFSETQ. Deletions cut 0 bases from V and 3 bases from J, with 19 bases between. The whole variable domain, remainder taken from reference TRBV5-1 and TRBJ2-7, is KAGVTQTPRYLIKTRGQQVTLSCSPISGHRSVSWYQQTPGQGLQFLFEYFSETQRNKGNFPGRFSGRQFSNSRSEMNVSTLELGDSALYLCASSLAAGPYNDYEQYFGPGTRLTVT.

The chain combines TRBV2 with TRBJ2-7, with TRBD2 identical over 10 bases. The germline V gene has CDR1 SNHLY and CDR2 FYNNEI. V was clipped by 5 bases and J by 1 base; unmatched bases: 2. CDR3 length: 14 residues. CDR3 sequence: CASSQREGSYEQYF. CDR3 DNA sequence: TGTGCCAGCAGTCAGCGGGAGGGTTCCTACGAGCAGTACTTC.

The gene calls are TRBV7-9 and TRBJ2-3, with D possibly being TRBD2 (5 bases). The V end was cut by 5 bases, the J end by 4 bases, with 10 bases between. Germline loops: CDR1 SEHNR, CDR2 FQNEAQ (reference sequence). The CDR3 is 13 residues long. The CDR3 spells CASSPGSADTQYF. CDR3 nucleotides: TGTGCCAGCAGCCCGGGGTCCGCAGATACGCAGTATTTT.

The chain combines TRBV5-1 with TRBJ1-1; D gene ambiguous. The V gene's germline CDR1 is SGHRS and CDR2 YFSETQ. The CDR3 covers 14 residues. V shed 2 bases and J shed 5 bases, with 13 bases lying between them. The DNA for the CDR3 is TGCGCCAGCAGCTTCGATCGCACACGGACTGAAGCTTTCTTT. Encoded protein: CASSFDRTRTEAFF.

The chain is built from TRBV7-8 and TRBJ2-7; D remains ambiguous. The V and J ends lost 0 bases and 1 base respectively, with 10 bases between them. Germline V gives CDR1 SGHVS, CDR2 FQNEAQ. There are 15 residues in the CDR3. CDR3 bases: TGTGCCAGCAGCTTAGCTTATGGGGTGTCCTACGAGCAGTACTTC. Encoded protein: CASSLAYGVSYEQYF.

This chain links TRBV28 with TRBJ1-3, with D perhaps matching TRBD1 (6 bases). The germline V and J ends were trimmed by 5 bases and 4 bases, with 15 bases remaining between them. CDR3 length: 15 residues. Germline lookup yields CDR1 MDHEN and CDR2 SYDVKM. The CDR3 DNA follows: TGTGCCAGCAGTCCTACAGGGCCGCTCGGAAACACCATATATTTT. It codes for CASSPTGPLGNTIYF.

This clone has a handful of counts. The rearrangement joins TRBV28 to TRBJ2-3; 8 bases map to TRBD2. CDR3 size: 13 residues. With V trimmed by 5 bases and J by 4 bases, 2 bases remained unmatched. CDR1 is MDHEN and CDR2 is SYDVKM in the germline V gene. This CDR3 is CASSMTSADTQYF. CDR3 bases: TGTGCCAGCAGTATGACTAGCGCAGATACGCAGTATTTT.

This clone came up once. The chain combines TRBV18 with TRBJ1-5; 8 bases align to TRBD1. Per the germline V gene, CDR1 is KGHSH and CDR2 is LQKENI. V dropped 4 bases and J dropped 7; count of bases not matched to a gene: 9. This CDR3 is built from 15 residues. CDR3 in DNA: TGTGCCAGCTCACAAGACAGGGGTGACGGACAGCCCCAGCATTTT. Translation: CASSQDRGDGQPQHF.

This CDR3 reads CASSPQDRQNEKLFF. The CDR3 region has the DNA TGTGCCAGCAGCCCCCAGGACAGGCAGAATGAAAAACTGTTTTTT. The chain is built from TRBV5-6 and TRBJ1-4, with 7 bases lining up with TRBD1. V dropped 4 bases and J dropped 5; count of bases not matched to a gene: 8. The CDR3 is made up of 15 amino acids. Per the germline V gene, CDR1 is SGHDT and CDR2 is YYEEEE. The full variable domain, rest sourced from reference TRBV5-6 and TRBJ1-4, is DAGVTQSPTHLIKTRGQQVTLRCSPKSGHDTVSWYQQALGQGPQFIFQYYEEEERQRGNFPDRFSGHQFPNYSSELNVNALLLGDSALYLCASSPQDRQNEKLFFGSGTQLSVL.

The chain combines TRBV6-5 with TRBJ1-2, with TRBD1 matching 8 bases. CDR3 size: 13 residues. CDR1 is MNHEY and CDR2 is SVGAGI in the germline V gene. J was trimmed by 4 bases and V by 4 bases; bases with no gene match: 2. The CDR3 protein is CASSSGQGYGYTF. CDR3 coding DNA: TGTGCCAGCAGTTCCGGACAGGGCTATGGCTACACCTTC.

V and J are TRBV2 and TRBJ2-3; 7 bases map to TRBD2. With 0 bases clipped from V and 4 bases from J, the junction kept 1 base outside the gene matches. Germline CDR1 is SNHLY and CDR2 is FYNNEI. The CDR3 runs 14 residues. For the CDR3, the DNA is TGTGCCAGCAGTGAAGCTCTAGCGGCAGATACGCAGTATTTT. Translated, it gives CASSEALAADTQYF.

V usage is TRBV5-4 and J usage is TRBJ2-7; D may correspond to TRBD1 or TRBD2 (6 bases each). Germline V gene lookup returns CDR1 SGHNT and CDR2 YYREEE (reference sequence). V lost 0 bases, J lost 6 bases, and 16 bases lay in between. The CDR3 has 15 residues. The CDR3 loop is CASSLAASGGLEQYF. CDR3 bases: TGTGCCAGCAGCTTGGCCGCCAGTGGGGGGCTCGAGCAGTACTTC.

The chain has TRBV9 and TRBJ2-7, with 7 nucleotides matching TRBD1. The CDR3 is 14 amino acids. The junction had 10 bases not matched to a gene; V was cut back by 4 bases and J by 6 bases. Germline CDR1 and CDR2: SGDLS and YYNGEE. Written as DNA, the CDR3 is TGTGCCAGCAGCCAGGGGGACAAGCTCCTCGAGCAGTACTTC. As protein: CASSQGDKLLEQYF.

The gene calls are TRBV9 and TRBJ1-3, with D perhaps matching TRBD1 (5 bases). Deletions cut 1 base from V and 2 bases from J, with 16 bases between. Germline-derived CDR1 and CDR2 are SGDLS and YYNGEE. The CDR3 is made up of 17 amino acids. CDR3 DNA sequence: TGTGCCAGCAGCGTAAGAACAGGTTGGGCCGCTGGAAACACCATATATTTT. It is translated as CASSVRTGWAAGNTIYF.

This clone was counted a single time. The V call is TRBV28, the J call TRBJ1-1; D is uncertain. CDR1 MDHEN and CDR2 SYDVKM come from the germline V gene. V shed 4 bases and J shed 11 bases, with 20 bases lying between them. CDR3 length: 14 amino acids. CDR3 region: CASSSSPDGQRAFF. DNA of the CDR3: TGTGCCAGCAGTTCCTCACCTGATGGGCAGCGGGCTTTCTTT.

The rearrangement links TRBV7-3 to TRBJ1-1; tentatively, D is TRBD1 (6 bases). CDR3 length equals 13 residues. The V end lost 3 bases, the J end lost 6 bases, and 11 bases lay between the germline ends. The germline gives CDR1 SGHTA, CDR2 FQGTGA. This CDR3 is CASSFGTTSEAFF. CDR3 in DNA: TGTGCCAGCAGCTTCGGGACAACATCTGAAGCTTTCTTT.

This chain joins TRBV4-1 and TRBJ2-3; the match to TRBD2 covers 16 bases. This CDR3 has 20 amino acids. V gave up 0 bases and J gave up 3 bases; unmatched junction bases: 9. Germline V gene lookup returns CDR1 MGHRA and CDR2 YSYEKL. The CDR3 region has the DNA TGCGCCAGCAGCCAAGAGGGACTAGCGGGAGGGCAGAGGGGTACAGATACGCAGTATTTT. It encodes CASSQEGLAGGQRGTDTQYF.